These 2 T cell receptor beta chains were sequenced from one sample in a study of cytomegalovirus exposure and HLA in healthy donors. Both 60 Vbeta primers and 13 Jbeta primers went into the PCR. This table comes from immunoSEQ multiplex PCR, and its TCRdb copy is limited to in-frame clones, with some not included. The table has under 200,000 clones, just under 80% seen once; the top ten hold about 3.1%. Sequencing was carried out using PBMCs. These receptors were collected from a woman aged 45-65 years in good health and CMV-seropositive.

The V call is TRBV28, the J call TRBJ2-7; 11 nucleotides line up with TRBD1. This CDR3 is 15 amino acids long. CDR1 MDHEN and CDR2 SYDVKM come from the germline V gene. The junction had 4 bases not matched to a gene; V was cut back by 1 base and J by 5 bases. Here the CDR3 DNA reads TGTGCCAGCAGTTTATTCGGACAGGGGGCCAACGAGCAGTACTTC. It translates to CASSLFGQGANEQYF. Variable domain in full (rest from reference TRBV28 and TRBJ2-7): DVKVTQSSRYLVKRTGEKVFLECVQDMDHENMFWYRQDPGLGLRLIYFSYDVKMKEKGDIPEGYSVSREKKERFSLILESASTNQTSMYLCASSLFGQGANEQYFGPGTRLTVT.

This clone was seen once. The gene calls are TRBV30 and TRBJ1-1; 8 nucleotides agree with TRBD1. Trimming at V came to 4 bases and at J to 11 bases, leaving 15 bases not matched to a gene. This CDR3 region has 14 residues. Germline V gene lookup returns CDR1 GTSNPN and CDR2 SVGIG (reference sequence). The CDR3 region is CAWTSGPGTGTAFF. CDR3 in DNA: TGTGCCTGGACCTCGGGTCCCGGGACAGGAACCGCTTTCTTT.